This T cell receptor (beta chain) was sequenced for a study of cytomegalovirus exposure and HLA in healthy donors. Germline V gene lookup returns CDR1 GTSNPN and CDR2 SVGIG (reference sequence). The CDR3 extends over 13 amino acids. Trimming at V came to 3 bases and at J to 6 bases, leaving 4 bases not matched to a gene. PCR amplification relied on 60 Vbeta primers (plus 13 Jbeta primers). Sequencing was performed with immunoSEQ multiplex PCR; in TCRdb, only in-frame clones are kept and a portion is missing. The profile shows more than 85,000 clones, about four fifths of them singletons. The V gene is TRBV30, the J gene TRBJ2-7; 11 positions agree with TRBD1. The TCR sequence derives from a man aged 30 to 45 in good health and CMV-seronegative. The specimen sequenced was PBMCs. This chain's CDR3 is CAWRGTGGSEQYF. The CDR3 DNA is TGTGCCTGGAGGGGGACAGGGGGTAGCGAGCAGTACTTC.